The 16 T cell receptor beta chains listed next were all sequenced from one sample in a study of cytomegalovirus exposure and HLA in healthy donors. Amplification used 60 Vbeta primers and 13 Jbeta primers. Libraries were prepared by immunoSEQ multiplex PCR; TCRdb keeps only in-frame clonotypes and omits some of them. The sample holds 100,000 to 150,000 clones, around four fifths seen once. The sequenced sample consisted of PBMCs. All receptors come from a woman in her thirties or forties in good health and CMV-seropositive.

This clone was recorded only once. The gene calls are TRBV7-9 and TRBJ1-1, with 7 bases identical to TRBD1. After removal of 5 bases from V and 4 bases from J, the junction contained 10 bases not matched to a gene. Germline CDR1 and CDR2: SEHNR and FQNEAQ (reference sequence). This CDR3 has 15 amino acids. Written as DNA, the CDR3 is TGTGCCAGCAGCCAGCTACAGGGGAGATTCACTGAAGCTTTCTTT. This translates into CASSQLQGRFTEAFF. Complete variable domain (other parts from reference TRBV7-9 and TRBJ1-1): DTGVSQNPRHKITKRGQNVTFRCDPISEHNRLYWYRQTLGQGPEFLTYFQNEAQLEKSRLLSDRFSAERPKGSFSTLEIQRTEQGDSAMYLCASSQLQGRFTEAFFGQGTRLTVV.

This clone was counted once. The chain is built from TRBV7-8 and TRBJ2-7; TRBD2 is a possible D gene (6 bases). V was clipped by 0 bases and J by 5 bases, with 11 bases between them. This CDR3 contains 14 residues. The germline gives CDR1 SGHVS, CDR2 FQNEAQ. CDR3 amino acids: CASSLAGPSDEQYF. The DNA for the CDR3 is TGTGCCAGCAGCTTAGCGGGGCCTAGCGACGAGCAGTACTTC.

V and J are TRBV5-6 and TRBJ2-3; 9 nucleotides line up with TRBD2. J lost 4 bases, V lost 0 bases, and 6 bases had no gene match. This CDR3 has 16 residues. Germline V gene lookup returns CDR1 SGHDT and CDR2 YYEEEE. The CDR3 bases are TGTGCCAGCAGCTTGGGTAGCGGGGGTTCTGCAGATACGCAGTATTTT. Translating gives CASSLGSGGSADTQYF.

This clone appeared a single time. The chain recombines TRBV18 with TRBJ2-3, with a tentative D call TRBD2 (6 bases). The CDR3 contains 16 residues. V was pared by 1 base and J by 2 bases, with 13 bases between. Germline lookup yields CDR1 KGHSH and CDR2 LQKENI. CDR3 region: CASSPQTGEITDTQYF. The DNA of the CDR3 is TGTGCCAGCTCACCACAAACGGGAGAGATCACAGATACGCAGTATTTT.

This clone was detected only a few times. The V gene is TRBV2, the J gene TRBJ1-1, with a tentative D call TRBD1 (5 bases). The ends were cut back, 2 bases at V and 5 bases at J, with 9 bases in the middle. The germline V gene has CDR1 SNHLY and CDR2 FYNNEI. This CDR3 contains 13 residues. DNA for the CDR3: TGTGCCAGCAGTGAAAACGGGGGGACTGAAGCTTTCTTT. Protein sequence: CASSENGGTEAFF.

The V call is TRBV6-1, the J call TRBJ1-4; no firm D call. Trimming cost V 3 bases and J 9 bases, with 5 bases left between them. Germline CDR1 MNHNS, CDR2 SASEGT. This CDR3 is 11 amino acids long. CDR3 coding DNA: TGTGCCAGCAGTGAGAGGAAAAAACTGTTTTTT. Translation: CASSERKKLFF.

The J gene is TRBJ2-7, the V gene TRBV27, with D possibly being TRBD2 (5 bases). CDR3 length: 15 amino acids. CDR1 is MNHEY, CDR2 SMNVEV, per germline (reference sequence). The ends were cut back, 3 bases at V and 0 bases at J, with 12 bases in the middle. CDR3 bases: TGTGCCAGCAGTTTTACCGGGATTTACTCCTACGAGCAGTACTTC. It codes for CASSFTGIYSYEQYF.

A few counts support this clone. The chain couples TRBV28 to TRBJ1-2, with D perhaps TRBD1 (6 bases). Germline loops: CDR1 MDHEN, CDR2 SYDVKM. V lost 2 bases, J lost 2 bases, and 6 bases lay in between. There are 13 residues in the CDR3. Written as DNA, the CDR3 is TGTGCCAGCAGTTTAACAGGGAACTATGGCTACACCTTC. It encodes CASSLTGNYGYTF.

The rearrangement joins TRBV5-4 to TRBJ1-2; a possible D gene is TRBD1 (5 bases). Germline-derived CDR1 and CDR2 are SGHNT and YYREEE (reference sequence). This CDR3 comprises 15 residues. The V and J ends lost 0 bases and 5 bases respectively, with 14 bases between them. The CDR3 DNA is TGTGCCAGCAGCTTGGGGGGCAGGGAGGCGTATGGCTACACCTTC. Translation: CASSLGGREAYGYTF.

The chain combines TRBV30 with TRBJ2-2; 7 bases match TRBD1. The CDR3 has 16 amino acids. The germline V gene encodes CDR1 GTSNPN and CDR2 SVGIG (reference sequence). J gave up 5 bases and V 2 bases, and 11 bases lay outside the gene matches. CDR3 DNA sequence: TGTGCCTGGAGTCCCAAAGAGACAGGGAATACCGGGGAGCTGTTTTTT. It is translated as CAWSPKETGNTGELFF. Using reference TRBV30 and TRBJ2-2 for the parts outside the CDR3, the full variable domain is SQTIHQWPATLVQPVGSPLSLECTVEGTSNPNLYWYRQAAGRGLQLLFYSVGIGQISSEVPQNLSASRPQDRQFILSSKKLLLSDSGFYLCAWSPKETGNTGELFFGEGSRLTVL.

Points on this clone: The junction departs from germline at one end; a sequencing error may be responsible. The V gene is TRBV7-7, the J gene TRBJ2-5, with 11 bases identical to TRBD2. The CDR3 covers 15 residues. The germline CDR1 and CDR2 sequences are SSHAT and FNYEAQ (reference sequence). CDR3 sequence: CASSSTSGSWETQYF. In nucleotides, the CDR3 is TGTGCTAGCAGCTCCACTAGCGGGAGCTGGGAGACCCAGTACTTC.

The rearrangement joins TRBV5-6 to TRBJ1-2; D remains ambiguous. Trimming left V 2 bases short and J 4 bases short, with 6 bases between. CDR1 SGHDT and CDR2 YYEEEE come from the germline V gene. CDR3 length: 12 amino acids. The DNA of the CDR3 is TGTGCCAGCAGCTTTACTTCCTATGGCTACACCTTC. Translation gives CASSFTSYGYTF.

This chain links TRBV2 with TRBJ2-1, with 10 positions matching TRBD2. Germline loops: CDR1 SNHLY, CDR2 FYNNEI. V was pared by 4 bases and J by 7 bases, with 4 bases of the junction left unmatched. The CDR3 has 14 amino acids. DNA of the CDR3: TGTGCCAGCAGTGGGAGTAGCGGGAGGAATGAGCAGTTCTTC. This gives the protein CASSGSSGRNEQFF.

V gene TRBV19 combines with J gene TRBJ1-2; 7 nucleotides agree with TRBD1. CDR1 is LNHDA and CDR2 is SQIVND in the germline V gene (reference sequence). Trimming took 7 bases from V and 4 from J; bases not matched to a gene: 12. The CDR3 totals 15 residues. The CDR3 is CASIPTRQGGYGYTF. CDR3 DNA sequence: TGTGCCAGTATCCCCACCCGACAGGGTGGCTATGGCTACACCTTC.

This clone is deemed medium-sized. This sample also contains other DNA sequences that code for the same CDR3. The J gene is TRBJ1-1, the V gene TRBV5-6; D is possibly TRBD1 (5 bases). Germline CDR1 is SGHDT and CDR2 is YYEEEE. Trimming took off 1 base at V and 5 bases at J, with 6 bases between the two ends. The CDR3 loop spans 12 amino acids. CDR3: CASSLRGTEAFF. The CDR3 bases are TGTGCCAGCAGCTTGCGGGGGACTGAAGCTTTCTTT.

The gene calls are TRBV19 and TRBJ1-2; D perhaps matches TRBD1 (5 bases). The V gene's germline CDR1 is LNHDA and CDR2 SQIVND (reference sequence). V lost 11 bases, J lost 6 bases, and 19 bases lay in between. CDR3 size: 13 residues. CDR3 sequence (DNA): TGTGCCGTTAAAGGAGCAGGGCGCCATGGCTACACCTTC. Translated: CAVKGAGRHGYTF.